This T cell receptor (beta chain) was identified in a study of shared clonotypes between healthy human individuals. With respect to this clone: The antigen is unknown.

The germline V gene encodes CDR1 SGHDT and CDR2 YYEEEE. This CDR3 region has 16 residues. Trimming cost V 0 bases and J 0 bases, with 12 bases left between them. Study-wide results and limits: It was observed that roughly 5% of naive CD4 clonotypes were shared across several donors. In general, naive subsets displayed greater estimated richness than memory subsets did.

Profiled with immunoSEQ multiplex PCR; TCRdb holds only in-frame clones, not every one. There are about 2 million clones in the sample; roughly 95% occur only once, and 0.9% to 1.4% lies in the top ten. Terminally differentiated effector memory CD45RA+ cells were left out of the naive CD8 fraction, which was CD45RO-negative and positively selected for CCR7. All the donors were Caucasian adults who lived in Nashville, Tennessee. The chain employs TRBV5-6 and TRBJ1-1; no clear D. Sequenced input: naive CD8+ T cells sorted from blood. The sequence derives from a man younger than 30 in good health. The CDR3 DNA is TGTGCCAGCAGCTTGGAGGTGGGGATGATGAACACTGAAGCTTTCTTT. Translation: CASSLEVGMMNTEAFF.